The 7 T cell receptor beta chains reported below all come from one sample, sequenced in a study of control samples from healthy donors and cancer patients. TCRdb keeps only in-frame clones here, not all; method: immunoSEQ multiplex PCR. The data hold around 140,000 clones, with 92% observed a single time. The sample consisted of blood. These receptors originate from a woman between 50 and 59 years old in good health.

The CDR3 loop is CASSGDRGVETQYF. CDR3 nucleotide sequence: TGTGCCAGCAGTGGGGACAGGGGCGTAGAGACCCAGTACTTC. V usage is TRBV2 and J usage is TRBJ2-5; TRBD1 aligns across 10 bases. CDR3 length: 14 residues. J lost 4 bases, V lost 4 bases, and 3 bases had no gene match. CDR1 is SNHLY and CDR2 is FYNNEI in the germline V gene.

This chain connects TRBV6-5 to TRBJ1-1; D unresolved. V shed 10 bases and J shed 1 base, with 13 bases lying between them. The V gene's germline CDR1 is MNHEY and CDR2 SVGAGI. The length of the CDR3 is 13 residues. In DNA, the CDR3 is TGTGCCACCCTCGAGGTTAGGAACACTGAAGCTTTCTTT. Its protein product is CATLEVRNTEAFF.

The V and J genes are TRBV3-1 (or the pseudogene TRBV3-2) and TRBJ2-1, with 10 bases matching TRBD2. CDR1 and CDR2 from the germline V gene are LGHDT and YNNKEL (reference sequence). The ends lost 4 bases at V and 8 bases at J; junction bases unmatched: 8. This CDR3 has 15 residues. The CDR3 DNA reads TGTGCCAGCAGCCTACTAGCGGGGCTAGGGTATGAGCAGTTCTTC. Residues: CASSLLAGLGYEQFF.

The V and J genes are TRBV5-1 and TRBJ1-3; TRBD1 might be the D (5 bases). The CDR3 sequence is 15 residues long. Germline values: CDR1 SGHRS, CDR2 YFSETQ. V lost 4 bases and J 4 bases, leaving 15 bases between the germline ends. The chain's CDR3 is CASSPVGTGGNTIYF. CDR3 nucleotide sequence: TGCGCCAGCAGCCCGGTTGGGACGGGAGGAAACACCATATATTTT.

The V gene is TRBV27, the J gene TRBJ1-5; possibly TRBD1 for D (5 bases). Looked up from germline, CDR1 is MNHEY and CDR2 is SMNVEV (reference sequence). Trimming stripped 5 bases from V and 9 bases from J, with 20 bases between. CDR3 length: 15 residues. CDR3: CASSPRDQAHRPQHF. CDR3 nucleotide sequence: TGTGCCAGCAGTCCTAGGGACCAGGCCCATAGGCCCCAGCATTTT.

CDR3 nucleotide sequence: TGTGCTAGTGGTTCGGGACAGATCAGAAGTAAGCCCCAGCATTTT. This gives the protein CASGSGQIRSKPQHF. V and J are TRBV12-5 and TRBJ1-5, with 7 bases identical to TRBD1. CDR3 length: 15 amino acids. Germline V lookup: CDR1 LGHNT, CDR2 FRNRAP. The trim removed 4 bases at V and 8 bases at J, leaving 11 bases unmatched.

CDR3 loop: CASSLDRGTGDGYTF. The CDR3 bases are TGTGCCAGCAGCTTAGATCGGGGGACAGGGGACGGCTACACCTTC. The rearrangement joins TRBV11-2 to TRBJ1-2; 10 bases are a match to TRBD1. V lost 0 bases, J lost 8 bases, and 6 bases stayed unmatched. The CDR3 consists of 15 residues. Germline CDR1 reads SGHAT; CDR2 reads FQNNGV.